The TCR beta chain described here comes from a study of cytomegalovirus exposure and HLA in healthy donors. Study-level results: In vitro assays verified that three CMV-associated chains recognized CMV antigens specifically. A classifier reportedly called cytomegalovirus status with high sensitivity and specificity. Rarity held for most TCR sequences, but there were some public TCRs that occurred in many donors.

Germline trimming cut 0 bases from V and 3 bases from J; bases unmatched to any gene: 8. The CDR3 runs 17 residues. Germline CDR1 is SGHRS and CDR2 is YFSETQ. Here immunoSEQ multiplex PCR was the method, and the copy in TCRdb shows in-frame clones only, minus some. The table shows some 170,000 clones, with 86% occurring only once. For this clone: Its specificity is not known.

What was sequenced was PBMCs. The sequence derives from a man aged 25-45 years in good health and CMV-seropositive. The rearrangement links TRBV5-1 to TRBJ1-4; 7 bases line up with TRBD1. Here the CDR3 DNA reads TGCGCCAGCAGCTTGGTCCTGACAGGGCTTTCTAATGAAAAACTGTTTTTT. Translated, it gives CASSLVLTGLSNEKLFF.